The 14 T cell receptor beta chains reported below all come from one sample, sequenced in a study of T cells in localized non-small cell lung cancer. Clones were sequenced by immunoSEQ multiplex PCR, and TCRdb holds only the in-frame ones, with some missing. The repertoire consists of about 37,000 clones, with 91% occurring once and the leading ten covering 12%. Material: peripheral blood mononuclear cells, obtained before any cancer treatment. The receptors derive from a female donor older than 55 with stage II lung adenocarcinoma.

This chain joins TRBV6-4 and TRBJ2-2; TRBD1 matches 9 bases. V lost 4 bases to trimming and J lost 7 bases; unmatched junction nucleotides: 4. The CDR3 totals 14 residues. Germline-derived CDR1 and CDR2 are MRHNA and SNTAGT. This CDR3 is CASSGQGGIGELFF. In DNA form, the CDR3 reads TGTGCCAGCAGTGGACAGGGGGGTATCGGGGAGCTGTTTTTT.

This chain links TRBV6-1 with TRBJ1-5; tentatively, D is TRBD1 (5 bases). Per germline, CDR1 MNHNS and CDR2 SASEGT. The CDR3 contains 12 residues. V lost 2 bases and J 6 bases, leaving 5 bases between the germline ends. CDR3 amino acids: CASSEQGQPQHF. In DNA form, the CDR3 reads TGTGCCAGCAGTGAACAGGGTCAGCCCCAGCATTTT.

The chain recombines TRBV11-2 with TRBJ2-7, with 7 bases lining up with TRBD1. The ends lost 2 bases at V and 0 bases at J; junction bases unmatched: 4. CDR3 length equals 15 residues. Germline assignment: CDR1 SGHAT and CDR2 FQNNGV. The DNA of the CDR3 is TGTGCCAGCAGCTTAAGGACAGGAGTCTCCTACGAGCAGTACTTC. It translates to CASSLRTGVSYEQYF.

The J gene is TRBJ1-1, the V gene TRBV19; D is unresolved. The CDR3 has 12 residues. Germline V gene sequence: CDR1 LNHDA, CDR2 SQIVND (reference sequence). Trimming cost V 5 bases and J 7 bases, with 11 bases left between them. The CDR3 loop reads CASSHWPGEAFF. CDR3 sequence (DNA): TGTGCCAGTAGTCACTGGCCCGGTGAAGCTTTCTTT.

V is TRBV2 and J is TRBJ2-7; 7 bases fit TRBD1. After removal of 6 bases from V and 2 bases from J, the junction contained 7 bases not matched to a gene. There are 14 residues in the CDR3. Germline values: CDR1 SNHLY, CDR2 FYNNEI. CDR3 nucleotides: TGTGCCAGCAGGGGAAACAGGGGACCCTACGAGCAGTACTTC. It specifies CASRGNRGPYEQYF.

This chain joins TRBV5-4 and TRBJ1-3; D gene ambiguous. Germline CDR1 reads SGHNT; CDR2 reads YYREEE (reference sequence). This CDR3 has 15 residues. V was clipped by 3 bases and J by 4 bases, with 14 bases between them. The CDR3 loop reads CASSSGGSGGNTIYF. CDR3 nucleotide sequence: TGTGCCAGCAGCTCCGGCGGGTCCGGCGGAAACACCATATATTTT.

The genes are TRBV7-2 and TRBJ2-2; 7 bases align to TRBD2. There are 14 residues in the CDR3. The germline gives CDR1 SGHTA, CDR2 FQGNSA. Trimming at V came to 6 bases and at J to 3 bases, leaving 4 bases not matched to a gene. The CDR3 coding sequence is TGTGCCAGCAGGCAAGCGGGACACACCGGGGAGCTGTTTTTT. Amino acid sequence: CASRQAGHTGELFF.

In regard to this clone: This same CDR3 is encoded by further DNA sequences in the sample. V and J are TRBV18 and TRBJ1-1; D gene uncertain. Per germline, CDR1 KGHSH and CDR2 LQKENI. Trimming removed 3 bases at V and 0 bases at J, with 5 bases between. The CDR3 is 13 amino acids. The CDR3 nucleotides read TGTGCCAGCTCACCGGACTTGAACACTGAAGCTTTCTTT. Protein sequence: CASSPDLNTEAFF.

This clone was detected only a few times. The chain carries TRBV27 and TRBJ1-1; D remains ambiguous. This CDR3 is 12 amino acids long. Trimming pared 6 bases from V and 4 bases from J, leaving 9 bases between. Germline V gene data show CDR1 as MNHEY and CDR2 as SMNVEV (reference sequence). CDR3 DNA: TGTGCCAGCAGGTACTCCAGCACTGAAGCTTTCTTT. Encoded protein: CASRYSSTEAFF.

The gene calls are TRBV29-1 and TRBJ2-2; the D is unclear. CDR1 and CDR2 from the germline V gene are SQVTM and ANQGSEA. The length of the CDR3 is 15 residues. V gave up 6 bases and J gave up 0 bases, with 14 bases separating them. The CDR3 DNA follows: TGCAGCGTCACCCCCGGAGTCGCGAACACCGGGGAGCTGTTTTTT. As protein: CSVTPGVANTGELFF.

The chain has TRBV5-1 and TRBJ1-4; D call uncertain. CDR1 and CDR2 (germline): SGHRS, YFSETQ. The length of the CDR3 is 17 residues. V lost 4 bases and J 6 bases, leaving 22 bases between the germline ends. As DNA, the CDR3 is TGCGCCAGCAGCCTGAATACGGCGGGAGGCGGGGATGAAAAACTGTTTTTT. Its protein product is CASSLNTAGGGDEKLFF.

Concerning this clone itself: One end of the junction is discordant with germline, which a read error may explain. The chain combines TRBV7-9 with TRBJ2-2; 7 bases fit TRBD1. This CDR3 is built from 14 residues. The V gene's germline CDR1 is SEHNR and CDR2 FQNEAQ (reference sequence). The CDR3, as DNA: TGTGCCAGCAGTTTAGATGGACAGGCCTTCGTACTGTTTTTT. Residues: CASSLDGQAFVLFF.

The chain combines TRBV4-1 with TRBJ1-4; D is unclear. CDR1 MGHRA and CDR2 YSYEKL come from the germline V gene. The CDR3 is 17 amino acids. With 4 bases removed from V and 0 bases from J, the gap between germline ends came to 15 bases. CDR3 in amino acids: CASSRAAFMATNEKLFF. The DNA for the CDR3 is TGCGCCAGCAGCCGAGCGGCTTTCATGGCAACTAATGAAAAACTGTTTTTT.

The J gene is TRBJ2-7, the V gene TRBV28; D gene ambiguous. V lost 2 bases, J lost 3 bases, and 11 bases lay in between. The germline gives CDR1 MDHEN, CDR2 SYDVKM. CDR3 length: 14 amino acids. The CDR3 coding sequence is TGTGCCAGCAGTTTAACACAGAAGCACTACGAGCAGTACTTC. Protein: CASSLTQKHYEQYF.